The entry below gives a single T cell receptor beta chain sequence along with its context. Its specificity is unknown. This specimen comes from a study of shared clonotypes between healthy human individuals. Overall study findings and caveats: The authors expected sequencing depth to affect clonotype sharing among donors.

Clones were read by immunoSEQ multiplex PCR, and TCRdb kept only the in-frame ones, dropping some. The sample shows some 2.1 million clones, roughly 94% of them seen only once. Germline CDR1 reads SGHRS; CDR2 reads YFSETQ. This CDR3 has 15 amino acids. V was clipped by 3 bases and J by 0 bases, with 12 bases between them. This receptor was obtained from a man younger than 35 in good health. The sample consisted of naive CD4+ T cells sorted from blood. Subset reported: CD45RA+ positively selected. The V and J genes are TRBV5-1 and TRBJ1-2; D is possibly TRBD1 (5 bases). CDR3 DNA: TGCGCCAGCAGCTCACTGACAGCTTCTAACTATGGCTACACCTTC. Amino acid sequence: CASSSLTASNYGYTF.